The 21 T cell receptor beta chains listed next were all sequenced from one sample in a study of T cell responses to AZD1222 COVID-19 vaccine. Assay: immunoSEQ multiplex PCR; the TCRdb copy retains only in-frame clones and omits some. The profile shows about 99,000 clones, roughly 92% of them singletons. Sequencing used peripheral blood, obtained on day 0 of AZD1222 vaccination. The origin of the receptors is an adult in good health.

The rearrangement links TRBV5-4 to TRBJ2-2; no definite D call. The CDR3 is made up of 15 amino acids. CDR1 is SGHNT, CDR2 YYREEE, per germline (reference sequence). The V end was cut by 4 bases, the J end by 5 bases, with 15 bases between. The DNA of the CDR3 is TGTGCCAGCAGCCGCGAGGTCCTGAGTACCGGGGAGCTGTTTTTT. It encodes CASSREVLSTGELFF.

The chain carries TRBV14 and TRBJ2-2, with 7 bases fitting TRBD2. The trim removed 0 bases at V and 3 bases at J, leaving 4 bases unmatched. CDR1 is SGHDN, CDR2 FVKESK, per germline. This CDR3 has 16 amino acids. The CDR3 loop reads CASSQDASGYTGELFF. CDR3 DNA: TGTGCCAGCAGCCAAGATGCTAGCGGCTACACCGGGGAGCTGTTTTTT.

The rearrangement links TRBV7-2 to TRBJ1-5; no definite D call. V dropped 0 bases and J dropped 0 bases, with 6 bases sitting between them. This CDR3 region has 15 residues. The germline V gene encodes CDR1 SGHTA and CDR2 FQGNSA. The CDR3 region has the DNA TGTGCCAGCAGCTTAGCGGTGTATAGCAATCAGCCCCAGCATTTT. As protein: CASSLAVYSNQPQHF.

The chain links TRBV6-1 to TRBJ1-1, with D hard to call. The germline V and J ends were trimmed by 2 bases and 2 bases, with 9 bases remaining between them. CDR3 length: 14 residues. Looked up from germline, CDR1 is MNHNS and CDR2 is SASEGT. Written as DNA, the CDR3 is TGTGCCAGCAGTGAACATTTAATCAACACTGAAGCTTTCTTT. It is translated as CASSEHLINTEAFF.

This chain connects TRBV5-1 to TRBJ2-2, with a weak D call TRBD1 (6 bases). Germline CDR1 is SGHRS and CDR2 is YFSETQ. The V and J ends lost 4 bases and 4 bases respectively, with 11 bases between them. CDR3 size: 14 residues. Here the CDR3 DNA reads TGCGCCAGCAGCCCGGACAGCCTCACCGGGGAGCTGTTTTTT. Amino acid sequence: CASSPDSLTGELFF.

This sequence joins TRBV12-3 or TRBV12-4 and TRBJ2-3, with D maybe TRBD1 (5 bases). The CDR3 consists of 13 residues. Trimming took 7 bases from V and 1 from J, leaving 9 bases between them. CDR3: CASNTRGTDTQYF. The CDR3 DNA sequence: TGTGCCAGCAATACCAGGGGCACAGATACGCAGTATTTT.

The rearrangement uses TRBV19 and TRBJ1-2, with D perhaps TRBD1 (6 bases). The germline gives CDR1 LNHDA, CDR2 SQIVND (reference sequence). The V gene lost 5 bases and the J gene lost 4 bases, with 17 bases spanning the gap. CDR3 size: 15 residues. The CDR3 DNA sequence: TGTGCCAGTAGTTATTACTACAGGGTTTTCTATGGCTACACCTTC. Amino acid sequence: CASSYYYRVFYGYTF.

This chain joins TRBV6-5 and TRBJ2-4; D gene ambiguous. V shed 5 bases and J shed 5 bases, with 10 bases lying between them. Germline V gene lookup returns CDR1 MNHEY and CDR2 SVGAGI. The CDR3 consists of 13 residues. This CDR3 is CASSRWRQNIQYF. CDR3 coding DNA: TGTGCCAGCAGTCGGTGGCGGCAAAACATTCAGTACTTC.

The chain carries TRBV6-5 and TRBJ2-1, with TRBD2 as a possible D gene (6 bases). Germline values: CDR1 MNHEY, CDR2 SVGAGI. Trimming left V 0 bases short and J 6 bases short, with 12 bases between. The CDR3 loop spans 15 amino acids. The CDR3 region is CASSYSPPGVNEQFF. The CDR3 DNA reads as TGTGCCAGCAGTTACTCGCCTCCGGGAGTCAATGAGCAGTTCTTC.

The chain couples TRBV3-1 (or the pseudogene TRBV3-2) to TRBJ1-5, with unresolved D. The V gene's germline CDR1 is LGHDT and CDR2 YNNKEL (reference sequence). CDR3 length: 15 residues. Trimming pared 0 bases from V and 7 bases from J, leaving 13 bases between. In DNA form, the CDR3 reads TGTGCCAGCAGCCAAGATTCACGCGGAAACCAGCCCCAGCATTTT. Its protein is CASSQDSRGNQPQHF.

The chain is built from TRBV4-1 and TRBJ1-2, with D unclear. The CDR3 sequence is 13 residues long. V was cut by 3 bases and J by 6 bases, with 11 bases left in between. In germline, CDR1 is MGHRA, CDR2 YSYEKL. The CDR3 nucleotides read TGCGCCAGCAGCCAGGAGTTTTGGGATGGCTACACCTTC. Its translation is CASSQEFWDGYTF.

V and J are TRBV29-1 and TRBJ2-3; TRBD2 matches at 9 bases. Germline-derived CDR1 and CDR2 are SQVTM and ANQGSEA. CDR3 size: 16 residues. The junction had 15 bases not matched to a gene; V was cut back by 7 bases and J by 4 bases. The CDR3, as DNA: TGCAGCGCCCCCCGGGGTAGCGGGAGCCCTGCAGATACGCAGTATTTT. Its protein product is CSAPRGSGSPADTQYF.

The rearrangement uses TRBV11-3 and TRBJ2-2; TRBD2 agrees at 9 bases. CDR1 and CDR2 (germline): SGHNT, YENEEA. This CDR3 has 15 residues. Trimming took 2 bases from V and 4 from J; bases not matched to a gene: 2. The chain's CDR3 is CASSLPLAGTGELFF. The CDR3 DNA sequence: TGTGCCAGCAGCTTACCACTAGCGGGCACCGGGGAGCTGTTTTTT. The whole variable domain, filled in from reference TRBV11-3 and TRBJ2-2, reads EAGVVQSPRYKIIEKKQPVAFWCNPISGHNTLYWYLQNLGQGPELLIRYENEEAVDDSQLPKDRFSAERLKGVDSTLKIQPAELGDSAVYLCASSLPLAGTGELFFGEGSRLTVL.

This chain links TRBV2 with TRBJ2-3, with no clear D. V dropped 1 base and J dropped 4 bases, with 9 bases sitting between them. CDR1 and CDR2 from the germline V gene are SNHLY and FYNNEI. The CDR3 runs 14 residues. CDR3 residues: CASSEGATADTQYF. In nucleotides, the CDR3 is TGTGCCAGCAGTGAAGGGGCCACGGCAGATACGCAGTATTTT.

This clone came up a few times. The germline gene is not matched at one end of the junction; a read error may be the cause. This sample includes further DNA sequences coding for the same CDR3. This chain joins TRBV19 and TRBJ1-5, with TRBD1 matching 8 bases. This CDR3 contains 21 residues. In germline, CDR1 is LNHDA, CDR2 SQIVND (reference sequence). The CDR3 coding sequence is TGTGCCAGTATTATATATTTACGACGACAGGGGATGTCGAGGACGGGTCAGCCCCAGCATTTT. Residues: CASIIYLRRQGMSRTGQPQHF.

The chain has TRBV10-3 and TRBJ2-1, with D perhaps matching TRBD1 (6 bases). The V gene's germline CDR1 is ENHRY and CDR2 SYGVKD. V was pared by 11 bases and J by 2 bases, with 19 bases between. The CDR3 covers 15 residues. The CDR3 nucleotides are TGTGCCCATAGTAACTACAGGGACCCCTACAATGAGCAGTTCTTC. Its translation: CAHSNYRDPYNEQFF.

This rearrangement joins TRBV2 to TRBJ1-1; D call uncertain. CDR3 length: 14 amino acids. Germline V gene data show CDR1 as SNHLY and CDR2 as FYNNEI. Trimming removed 7 bases at V and 10 bases at J, with 22 bases between. The CDR3 DNA is TGTGCCAGCAAAGACACTTACCTTAGGGCCGGAGCTTTCTTT. This gives the protein CASKDTYLRAGAFF.

V usage is TRBV2 and J usage is TRBJ2-5, with 7 bases identical to TRBD1. Trimming removed 10 bases from V and 2 bases from J; junction bases left unmatched: 7. The V gene's germline CDR1 is SNHLY and CDR2 FYNNEI. The CDR3 is 13 residues long. CDR3 loop: CATRDRQQETQYF. In nucleotides, the CDR3 is TGTGCCACCCGGGACAGACAGCAAGAGACCCAGTACTTC.

The chain couples TRBV28 to TRBJ1-3; 8 nucleotides match TRBD1. CDR1 is MDHEN and CDR2 is SYDVKM in the germline V gene. After removal of 2 bases from V and 4 bases from J, the junction contained 4 bases not matched to a gene. This CDR3 region has 15 residues. The CDR3 DNA reads as TGTGCCAGCAGTTTACAGGGGGCACGGGGAAACACCATATATTTT. Residues: CASSLQGARGNTIYF.

The V and J genes are TRBV10-3 and TRBJ1-1; 7 positions match TRBD1. Germline trimming cut 6 bases from V and 1 base from J; bases unmatched to any gene: 2. This CDR3 comprises 13 residues. CDR1 is ENHRY and CDR2 is SYGVKD in the germline V gene. The CDR3 DNA is TGTGCCATCAGCGACAGGGAGAACACTGAAGCTTTCTTT. Translated: CAISDRENTEAFF.

The gene calls are TRBV4-2 and TRBJ2-1; D is unclear. Germline CDR1 reads LGHNA; CDR2 reads YNFKEQ. The CDR3 is 13 amino acids. Trimming took off 4 bases at V and 9 bases at J, with 13 bases between the two ends. The CDR3 loop reads CASSPQELPEQFF. The CDR3 DNA is TGTGCCAGCAGCCCCCAAGAGCTTCCTGAGCAGTTCTTC.